This entry lists 9 T cell receptor beta chains sequenced from one sample in a study of cytomegalovirus exposure and HLA in healthy donors. This PCR relied on a set of 60 Vbeta primers and 13 Jbeta primers. This table comes from immunoSEQ multiplex PCR, and its TCRdb copy is limited to in-frame clones, with some not included. The data include under 200,000 clones; the top ten clones carry approximately 0.82%. Sequenced material: PBMCs. Every receptor here comes from a woman aged 18-29 years in good health and CMV-seropositive.

CDR3 nucleotides: TGCGCCAGCAGCCAAGAAGGTAGGGGCCCCTACAATGAGCAGTTCTTC. Translation: CASSQEGRGPYNEQFF. The genes are TRBV4-3 and TRBJ2-1, with D possibly being TRBD1 (5 bases). CDR1 is LGHNA and CDR2 is YSLEER in the germline V gene. Trimming pared 0 bases from V and 2 bases from J, leaving 11 bases between. CDR3 size: 16 residues.

V gene TRBV7-7 combines with J gene TRBJ2-7; the D gene is possibly TRBD1 (5 bases). Trimming took off 5 bases at V and 1 base at J, with 12 bases between the two ends. Germline V gene sequence: CDR1 SSHAT, CDR2 FNYEAQ (reference sequence). There are 14 residues in the CDR3. This CDR3 reads CASSAAPGSYEQYF. The DNA for the CDR3 is TGTGCCAGCAGCGCCGCCCCAGGGTCCTACGAGCAGTACTTC.

The chain links TRBV7-9 to TRBJ1-1, with no clear D. Germline values: CDR1 SEHNR, CDR2 FQNEAQ (reference sequence). The CDR3 has 11 residues. The ends were cut back, 5 bases at V and 5 bases at J, with 6 bases in the middle. The CDR3 here is CASSGGTEAFF. The CDR3 coding sequence is TGTGCCAGCAGCGGCGGTACTGAAGCTTTCTTT.

The chain uses TRBV20-1 and TRBJ1-1, with a possible D match to TRBD1 (5 bases). The CDR3 length is 11 residues. Deletions cut 7 bases from V and 1 base from J, with 7 bases between. Germline V CDR1 and CDR2: DFQATT, SNEGSKA (reference sequence). CDR3 sequence: CSVGENTEAFF. As DNA, the CDR3 is TGCAGTGTAGGGGAGAACACTGAAGCTTTCTTT.

The chain is built from TRBV5-1 and TRBJ1-4; possibly TRBD1 for D (5 bases). The V end was cut by 0 bases, the J end by 8 bases, with 14 bases between. This CDR3 comprises 15 residues. Germline V gene lookup returns CDR1 SGHRS and CDR2 YFSETQ. CDR3 amino acids: CASSLGGAPGEKLFF. CDR3 bases: TGCGCCAGCAGCTTGGGTGGGGCCCCCGGGGAAAAACTGTTTTTT. The whole variable domain, filled in from reference TRBV5-1 and TRBJ1-4, reads KAGVTQTPRYLIKTRGQQVTLSCSPISGHRSVSWYQQTPGQGLQFLFEYFSETQRNKGNFPGRFSGRQFSNSRSEMNVSTLELGDSALYLCASSLGGAPGEKLFFGSGTQLSVL.

J is TRBJ2-1 and V is TRBV7-9; 10 positions agree with TRBD1. This CDR3 contains 15 residues. In germline, CDR1 is SEHNR, CDR2 FQNEAQ (reference sequence). Trimming removed 5 bases from V and 4 bases from J; junction bases left unmatched: 5. CDR3 region: CASSPGTGVYNEQFF. The CDR3 DNA follows: TGTGCCAGCAGCCCGGGGACAGGGGTTTACAATGAGCAGTTCTTC.

CDR3 nucleotides: TGCAGCGTTGGGTCGGACAGGGGGCCTTATGGCTACACCTTC. It yields the protein CSVGSDRGPYGYTF. The chain recombines TRBV29-1 with TRBJ1-2; 11 bases map to TRBD1. Trimming cost V 4 bases and J 5 bases; bases outside gene matches: 6. Germline V gene sequence: CDR1 SQVTM, CDR2 ANQGSEA. This CDR3 comprises 14 residues. The full variable domain, with the rest looked up from reference TRBV29-1 and TRBJ1-2, is SAVISQKPSRDICQRGTSLTIQCQVDSQVTMMFWYRQQPGQSLTLIATANQGSEATYESGFVIDKFPISRPNLTFSTLTVSNMSPEDSSIYLCSVGSDRGPYGYTFGSGTRLTVV.

V gene TRBV4-1 combines with J gene TRBJ1-1, with D maybe TRBD1 (6 bases). There are 14 residues in the CDR3. V shed 5 bases and J shed 0 bases, with 10 bases lying between them. Germline V gene data show CDR1 as MGHRA and CDR2 as YSYEKL. The CDR3, as DNA: TGCGCCAGCAGCAGACAGGCTATGAACACTGAAGCTTTCTTT. This gives the protein CASSRQAMNTEAFF.

The V call is TRBV6-1, the J call TRBJ2-5; D ambiguous. Trimming left V 6 bases short and J 1 base short, with 9 bases between. Per the germline V gene, CDR1 is MNHNS and CDR2 is SASEGT. There are 13 residues in the CDR3. The CDR3 DNA follows: TGTGCCAGCAGGTGGAGCGTCCAAGAGACCCAGTACTTC. Its translation: CASRWSVQETQYF.